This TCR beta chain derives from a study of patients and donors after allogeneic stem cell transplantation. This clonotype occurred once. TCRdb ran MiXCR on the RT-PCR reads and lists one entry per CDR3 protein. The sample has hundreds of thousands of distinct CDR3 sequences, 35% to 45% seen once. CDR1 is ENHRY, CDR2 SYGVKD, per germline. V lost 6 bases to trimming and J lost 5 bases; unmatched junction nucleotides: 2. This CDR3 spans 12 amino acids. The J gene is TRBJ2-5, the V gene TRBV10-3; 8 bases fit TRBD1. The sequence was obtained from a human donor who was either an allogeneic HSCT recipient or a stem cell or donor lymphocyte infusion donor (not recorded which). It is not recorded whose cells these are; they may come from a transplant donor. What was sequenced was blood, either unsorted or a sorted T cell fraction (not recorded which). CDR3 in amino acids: CAIRGQDETQYF. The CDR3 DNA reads TGTGCCATCAGGGGACAGGATGAGACCCAGTACTTC.